The T cell receptor beta chain under discussion was sequenced for a study of CD8 T cells in Susac syndrome. Broader study findings: The study admitted that it had a relatively small number of individuals in its TCR sequencing and HLA analysis.

Trimming pared 5 bases from V and 7 bases from J, leaving 8 bases between. The CDR3 is 11 residues long. Germline assignment: CDR1 LNHDA and CDR2 SQIVND (reference sequence). Remarks on this clonotype: Its antigen remains unknown.

The authors reverse transcribed roughly 0.5 to 1 ug RNA with random hexamers. Amplification of the TCR beta CDR3 was carried out by immunoSEQ multiplex PCR, which spanned a total of 54 Vbeta and 13 Jbeta segments. TCRdb used MiXCR to reprocess the immunoSEQ multiplex PCR reads, holding one entry per CDR3 protein. This sample carries some 120,000 distinct CDR3 sequences, 85% to 95% of them seen once, and the ten largest clones take less than 0.4%. The sequenced target, TCR beta, came from blood CD8+ and CD4+ T cells. This TCR was recovered from a human donor with multiple sclerosis. Sequences were obtained from CD8+ T cells from PBMCs. The gene calls are TRBV19 and TRBJ1-2; no firm D call. The CDR3 protein is CASSAGAGYTF. DNA for the CDR3: TGTGCCAGTAGTGCGGGCGCTGGCTACACCTTC.